What follows are 9 T cell receptor beta chains derived from one specimen sequenced in a study of blood T cells in healthy people across ages. With a J-beta primer mix and a sample-barcoded 5' primer, a second PCR ran roughly 7 to 11 cycles. A single record per CDR3 protein comes from TCRdb applying MiXCR to the 5' RACE reads. The sample includes hundreds of thousands of distinct CDR3 sequences, under 45% of them seen just once. The material sequenced was blood. All receptors derive from a man between 60 and 75 years old in good health.

This chain joins TRBV12-3 or TRBV12-4 and TRBJ2-3; D is perhaps TRBD2 (6 bases). CDR3 size: 13 residues. V gave up 6 bases and J gave up 4 bases, with 11 bases separating them. Here the CDR3 DNA reads TGTGCCAGCAGCATCGGGGGTTCAGATACGCAGTATTTT. It encodes CASSIGGSDTQYF.

The rearrangement links TRBV20-1 to TRBJ1-2; perhaps TRBD1 as D (5 bases). Trimming cost V 5 bases and J 6 bases, with 25 bases left between them. The CDR3 has 16 residues. Per the germline V gene, CDR1 is DFQATT and CDR2 is SNEGSKA (reference sequence). In DNA form, the CDR3 reads TGCAGTGCTGACTTCTCGGGGGGATCCTTTAGCCATGGCTACACCTTC. Translation: CSADFSGGSFSHGYTF.

This clonotype showed up many times. The chain links TRBV20-1 to TRBJ2-7, with D uncertain. The CDR3 runs 10 residues. CDR1 DFQATT and CDR2 SNEGSKA come from the germline V gene (reference sequence). Trimming left V 6 bases short and J 3 bases short, with 6 bases between. CDR3: CSATRYEQYF. The CDR3 coding sequence is TGCAGTGCAACCCGCTACGAGCAGTACTTC.

With regard to this clonotype: A much larger clone differs by one base, so this may be a read error. This chain uses TRBV7-8 with TRBJ2-6; the D is unclear. The CDR3 is 13 residues long. V was pared by 5 bases and J by 4 bases, with 6 bases between. Germline values: CDR1 SGHVS, CDR2 FQNEAQ. CDR3: CASSPDGANVLTF. Written as DNA, the CDR3 is TGTGCCAGCAGCCCAGACGGGGCCAACGTCCTGACTTTC.

This clonotype came up a few times. CDR3 residues: CASSLSSGGVETQYF. The CDR3 coding sequence is TGTGCCAGCAGCTTATCTAGCGGGGGGGTAGAGACCCAGTACTTC. The chain employs TRBV7-6 and TRBJ2-5, with 12 bases lining up with TRBD2. CDR3 length: 15 amino acids. V lost 2 bases to trimming and J lost 4 bases; unmatched junction nucleotides: 2. Looked up from germline, CDR1 is SGHVS and CDR2 is FNYEAQ.

V gene TRBV12-3 or TRBV12-4 combines with J gene TRBJ1-2; the D gene is possibly TRBD1 (5 bases). CDR3 length equals 13 residues. V was clipped by 8 bases and J by 4 bases, with 14 bases between them. The CDR3 region has the DNA TGTGCCAGCGGGGCCGGGACTTTCTATGGCTACACCTTC. Translating it yields CASGAGTFYGYTF.

This chain joins TRBV11-2 and TRBJ2-7; possibly TRBD1 for D (6 bases). TRBJ2-1 matches the DNA end more closely, so the J call is doubtful. In germline, CDR1 is SGHAT, CDR2 FQNNGV. The CDR3 extends over 15 amino acids. DNA of the CDR3: TGTGCCAGCAGCACTCGAGACAGGCTACCCTACGAGCAGTTCTTC. Encoded protein: CASSTRDRLPYEQFF.

The chain has TRBV24-1 and TRBJ2-1, with a possible D match to TRBD1 (6 bases). The CDR3 runs 13 residues. Germline-derived CDR1 and CDR2 are KGHDR and SFDVKD. V was clipped by 1 base and J by 9 bases, with 9 bases between them. CDR3 residues: CATSDFPGAEQFF. The CDR3 DNA is TGTGCCACCAGTGATTTCCCAGGGGCTGAGCAGTTCTTC.

The rearrangement joins TRBV20-1 to TRBJ2-7; D unclear. V lost 1 base and J lost 3, with 10 bases in between. The CDR3 consists of 13 residues. The germline CDR1 and CDR2 sequences are DFQATT and SNEGSKA (reference sequence). The CDR3 nucleotides read TGCAGTGCTAGAGGGGTTCCCAACTACGAGCAGTACTTC. Encoded protein: CSARGVPNYEQYF.